The 9 T cell receptor beta chains in this list originate from one sample, sequenced in a study of control samples from healthy donors and cancer patients (dated by TCRdb to the early 2020s). Library prep was done by the immunoSEQ multiplex PCR assay. In TCRdb, the immuneACCESS table is reduced to in-frame sequences with V and J assigned. These tables do not hold every clone; where another copy was compared, an unresolved V gene accounts for under half, and the others remain unexplained. This sample gives roughly 120,000 clones in total; 88% of them show up just once. About 2.5% of the sample goes to the ten largest clones. The material sequenced was blood. These receptors were obtained from a woman between 70 and 85 years old in good health.

The chain uses TRBV10-1 and TRBJ2-1; unclear D gene. This CDR3 spans 12 amino acids. Germline CDR1 WNHNN, CDR2 SYGVQD (reference sequence). V lost 4 bases and J lost 7, with 8 bases in between. The CDR3 DNA reads as TGCGCCAGCAGTGGACTGAAGAATGAGCAGTTCTTC. It specifies CASSGLKNEQFF.

V gene TRBV19 combines with J gene TRBJ1-2; D not certain. This CDR3 comprises 12 residues. Germline CDR1 reads LNHDA; CDR2 reads SQIVND (reference sequence). Trimming took 8 bases from V and 1 from J, leaving 8 bases between them. The CDR3 sequence is CASGDHNYGYTF. The CDR3 coding sequence is TGTGCCAGTGGCGACCATAACTATGGCTACACCTTC.

This clone was observed a single time. V usage is TRBV9 and J usage is TRBJ2-1; D is unclear. With 0 bases removed from V and 2 bases from J, the gap between germline ends came to 12 bases. The germline V gene encodes CDR1 SGDLS and CDR2 YYNGEE. The length of the CDR3 is 16 residues. The CDR3 nucleotides read TGTGCCAGCAGCGTAGGGGCTACTGGAACCTACAATGAGCAGTTCTTC. This encodes CASSVGATGTYNEQFF.

The CDR3 loop reads CASSSRQPGNYGYTF. Here the CDR3 DNA reads TGCGCCAGCAGCTCAAGACAGCCCGGAAACTATGGCTACACCTTC. The chain employs TRBV5-1 and TRBJ1-2; perhaps TRBD1 as D (5 bases). The V gene's germline CDR1 is SGHRS and CDR2 YFSETQ. The germline V and J ends were trimmed by 3 bases and 2 bases, with 14 bases remaining between them. CDR3 size: 15 residues.

This sequence joins TRBV9 and TRBJ2-1; D gene unclear. The CDR3 contains 12 residues. CDR1 and CDR2 (germline): SGDLS, YYNGEE. V gave up 0 bases and J gave up 4 bases, with 2 bases separating them. CDR3: CASSVGYNEQFF. The CDR3 bases are TGTGCCAGCAGCGTAGGGTACAATGAGCAGTTCTTC.

The chain recombines TRBV14 with TRBJ1-1; no firm D call. Germline CDR1 SGHDN, CDR2 FVKESK. The CDR3 length is 8 residues. V lost 6 bases and J 10 bases, leaving 3 bases between the germline ends. The CDR3 protein is CASRGAFF. The CDR3 region has the DNA TGTGCCAGCAGGGGAGCTTTCTTT.

Of note for this clone: Distinct nucleotide sequences in the sample also encode this CDR3. This sequence joins TRBV18 and TRBJ1-1; D unresolved. V was shortened by 3 bases and J by 1 base, with 9 bases between the two germline ends. The CDR3 totals 14 residues. Germline loops: CDR1 KGHSH, CDR2 LQKENI. CDR3 amino acids: CASSPRPENTEAFF. The CDR3 bases are TGTGCCAGCTCACCCCGCCCAGAGAACACTGAAGCTTTCTTT. The whole variable domain, filled in from reference TRBV18 and TRBJ1-1, reads NAGVMQNPRHLVRRRGQEARLRCSPMKGHSHVYWYRQLPEEGLKFMVYLQKENIIDESGMPKERFSAEFPKEGPSILRIQQVVRGDSAAYFCASSPRPENTEAFFGQGTRLTVV.

The V gene is TRBV27, the J gene TRBJ2-1; TRBD1 agrees at 7 bases. The germline V gene encodes CDR1 MNHEY and CDR2 SMNVEV (reference sequence). This CDR3 contains 15 residues. V was clipped by 5 bases and J by 8 bases; unmatched bases: 12. CDR3 nucleotides: TGTGCCAGCAGTCAGGGGGACCCCGTACGAGATGAGCAGTTCTTC. It is translated as CASSQGDPVRDEQFF.

The chain uses TRBV10-3 and TRBJ2-1; D not resolved. The CDR3 runs 16 residues. The germline gives CDR1 ENHRY, CDR2 SYGVKD. Trimming stripped 6 bases from V and 0 bases from J, with 15 bases between. CDR3 sequence: CAIRGLRTSSYNEQFF. The CDR3 region has the DNA TGTGCCATCAGGGGTTTGCGGACGAGCTCCTACAATGAGCAGTTCTTC.